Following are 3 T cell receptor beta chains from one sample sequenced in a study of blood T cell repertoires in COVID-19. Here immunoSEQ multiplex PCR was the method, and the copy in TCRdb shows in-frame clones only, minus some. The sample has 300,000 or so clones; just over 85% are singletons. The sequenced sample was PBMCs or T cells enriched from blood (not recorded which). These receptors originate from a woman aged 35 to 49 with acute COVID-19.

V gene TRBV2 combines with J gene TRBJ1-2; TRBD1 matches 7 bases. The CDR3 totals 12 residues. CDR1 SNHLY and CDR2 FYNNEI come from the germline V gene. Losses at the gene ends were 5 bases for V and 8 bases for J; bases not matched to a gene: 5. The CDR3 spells CASSITGEGYTF. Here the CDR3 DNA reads TGTGCCAGCAGTATCACAGGGGAGGGCTACACCTTC.

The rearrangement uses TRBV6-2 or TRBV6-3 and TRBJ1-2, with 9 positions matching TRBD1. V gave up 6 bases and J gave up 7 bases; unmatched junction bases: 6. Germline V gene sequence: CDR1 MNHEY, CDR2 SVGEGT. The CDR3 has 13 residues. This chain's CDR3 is CASSGQGYTGYTF. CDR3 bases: TGTGCCAGCAGCGGACAGGGGTATACTGGCTACACCTTC.

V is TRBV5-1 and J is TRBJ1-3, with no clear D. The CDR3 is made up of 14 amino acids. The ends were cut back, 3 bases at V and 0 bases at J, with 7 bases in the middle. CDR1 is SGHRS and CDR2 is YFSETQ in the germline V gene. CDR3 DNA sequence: TGCGCCAGCAGCTCCGGGGACTCTGGAAACACCATATATTTT. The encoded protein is CASSSGDSGNTIYF.